This TCR beta chain comes out of a study of cytomegalovirus exposure and HLA in healthy donors. Looking at the study overall: For the 300 to 400 genotyped donors, approximately 82% fell within the Caucasian-associated ancestry cluster.

The donors gave bone marrow, and they were healthy. Trimming took off 2 bases at V and 2 bases at J, with 10 bases between the two ends. This CDR3 spans 14 amino acids. Looked up from germline, CDR1 is SGHAT and CDR2 is FQNNGV. Of note for this clone: Its antigen is not known.

Study-wide points: The study recorded about 150 TCR beta chains that were cytomegalovirus-associated. When analyzed later, a missense DCLRE1C variant was found to be linked to TCR beta V- and J-gene trimming.

The PCR employed 60 Vbeta primers together with 13 Jbeta primers. Sequencing used immunoSEQ multiplex PCR; TCRdb keeps in-frame clones, though not all of them. The sample lists 75,000 to 95,000 clones, roughly 86% occurring once. Material for sequencing was PBMCs. The chain joins TRBV11-2 to TRBJ2-7, with D possibly TRBD2 on 6 matching bases. This TCR was sampled from a woman aged 18-29 years in good health and CMV-seropositive. CDR3: CASSLTGETYEQYF. The CDR3, as DNA: TGTGCCAGCAGCTTAACGGGAGAGACCTACGAGCAGTACTTC.